Listed below are T cell receptor beta chains from one sample, sequenced in a study of cytomegalovirus exposure and HLA in healthy donors. Here immunoSEQ multiplex PCR was the method, and the copy in TCRdb shows in-frame clones only, minus some. The sample lists 100,000 to 150,000 clones; about three quarters were seen once. Sequenced: PBMCs. The receptors shown here come from a woman between 18 and 29 years old in good health and CMV-seronegative. Each CDR3 is given with its conserved first and last residue. D genes are given only for firm matches. Not all rows give a size; the values are once, few, many and, for expanded clones, a class.

V	J	size	D	DNA	CDR3
TRBV2	TRBJ1-3	.	.	TGTGCCAGCAGTGAAGGGCCAGGGGCTGGAAACACCATATATTTT	CASSEGPGAGNTIYF
TRBV2	TRBJ1-5	.	TRBD1	TGTGCCAGCACCCTAAGAACAGGGGAAGGGAAGCCCCAGCATTTT	CASTLRTGEGKPQHF
TRBV2	TRBJ1-5	.	.	TGTGCCAGCAGGGGAGGGTGGGGCTACAATCAGCCCCAGCATTTT	CASRGGWGYNQPQHF
TRBV28	TRBJ1-5	.	.	TGTGCCAGCAGCCGTGGGGGCAGGGTCAATCAGCCCCAGCATTTT	CASSRGGRVNQPQHF
TRBV2	TRBJ2-1	once	.	TGTGCCAGCGCCCCTCGGGGTGAGCAGTTCTTC	CASAPRGEQFF
TRBV2	TRBJ2-2	.	TRBD2	TGTGCCGGCCTTACTAGCGGGGGATACACCGGGGAGCTGTTTTTT	CAGLTSGGYTGELFF
TRBV27	TRBJ2-1	once	TRBD2	TGTGCCAGCAGTCCGCGACTAGCGGGAATACATGAGCAGTTCTTC	CASSPRLAGIHEQFF
TRBV19	TRBJ2-7	.	TRBD2	TGTGCCAGTAGTTCAGGGACTAGCGGGAACGAGCAGTACTTC	CASSSGTSGNEQYF
TRBV5-1	TRBJ1-1	few	TRBD1	TGCGCCAGCAGCCCGGACAGGGGTGACACTGAAGCTTTCTTT	CASSPDRGDTEAFF
TRBV19	TRBJ2-1	.	.	TGTGCCAGTAGTATATCGGTAGCGAGAGGGCCGGGATTGCAGTTCTTC	CASSISVARGPGLQFF
TRBV11-2	TRBJ1-3	.	.	TGTGCCAGCAGCTTAGAATCGGCAGGAAACTCTGGAAACACCATATATTTT	CASSLESAGNSGNTIYF
TRBV28	TRBJ2-7	.	TRBD1	TGTGCCAGCAGCCTAGGGACAGGGGAACTATACGAGCAGTACTTC	CASSLGTGELYEQYF
TRBV30	TRBJ1-4	.	.	TGTGCCTGGAGTGGGTTGGGGGAGGGGAATGAAAAACTGTTTTTT	CAWSGLGEGNEKLFF
TRBV4-2	TRBJ2-7	few	.	TGTGCCAGCAGCCAAGTGGGGGCTAAAGACGAGCAGTACTTC	CASSQVGAKDEQYF
TRBV5-1	TRBJ2-7	.	.	TGCGCCAGCAGCCCTGGGACTTCCTTCTACGAGCAGTACTTC	CASSPGTSFYEQYF
TRBV10-2	TRBJ2-4	.	.	TGCGCCATTTCGGACTTAGCCAAAAACATTCAGTACTTC	CAISDLAKNIQYF
TRBV27	TRBJ2-7	.	.	TGTGCCAGCAGTTTATCGCGAGGCTCAAACGAGCAGTACTTC	CASSLSRGSNEQYF
TRBV5-6	TRBJ1-2	.	.	TGTGCCAGCAGCTCGATCGACAGGTTTGGCTACACCTTC	CASSSIDRFGYTF
TRBV6-1	TRBJ1-1	many	.	TGTGCCACCGAGGAGTTGGAAAACACTGAAGCTTTCTTT	CATEELENTEAFF
TRBV9	TRBJ1-2	.	TRBD1	TGTGCCAGCAGCCCGACCGGGACAGGGGGTGGCTACACCTTC	CASSPTGTGGGYTF
TRBV19	TRBJ1-1	.	TRBD1	TGTGCCAGTAGACGAGGACAGGGGGTGATGAACACTGAAGCTTTCTTT	CASRRGQGVMNTEAFF
TRBV5-1	TRBJ2-3	.	TRBD1	TGCGCCAGCAAGGGACAGGGCGGTACAGATACGCAGTATTTT	CASKGQGGTDTQYF
TRBV6-5	TRBJ1-1	.	.	TGTGCCAGCAGTTATAGGGGCATGAACACTGAAGCTTTCTTT	CASSYRGMNTEAFF
TRBV19	TRBJ2-1	.	.	TGTGCCAGTAGTATAGGTCGGGGTAATACTGAGCAGTTCTTC	CASSIGRGNTEQFF
TRBV29-1	TRBJ2-3	.	.	TGCAGCGTTCCTCCTGGAGGAGGCACAGATACGCAGTATTTT	CSVPPGGGTDTQYF
TRBV15	TRBJ2-5	.	TRBD2	TGTGCCACCAGGGCGGGAGGGTCAGAAGAGACCCAGTACTTC	CATRAGGSEETQYF
TRBV2	TRBJ1-2	.	TRBD1	TGTGCCAGCAGGGAGGACAGGGACTATGGCTACACCTTC	CASREDRDYGYTF
TRBV19	TRBJ2-7	.	TRBD2	TGTGCCAGTAGCCATAGCGGGGACGCCTACGAGCAGTACTTC	CASSHSGDAYEQYF
TRBV5-1	TRBJ2-7	.	TRBD1	TGCGCCAGCAGCTTGACGCGACAGGGGGCGATGGCAGACTACGAGCAGTACTTC	CASSLTRQGAMADYEQYF
TRBV6-1	TRBJ2-1	once	TRBD2	TGTGCCAGCAGTGATCTCGGGGCTAGCGGGAGGTACAACAATGAGCAGTTCTTC	CASSDLGASGRYNNEQFF
TRBV27	TRBJ1-1	.	.	TGTGCCAGCAGTTTAATCTCGACAGGGAACACTGAAGCTTTCTTT	CASSLISTGNTEAFF
TRBV29-1	TRBJ2-3	.	.	TGCAGCGTTGGGTCGGGGGGCGCAGGCACAGATACGCAGTATTTT	CSVGSGGAGTDTQYF
TRBV6-4	TRBJ1-2	.	.	TGTGCCAGCAGTTACCAGGGGAATGGTGGCTACACCTTC	CASSYQGNGGYTF
TRBV12-5	TRBJ1-4	.	TRBD1	TGTGCTAGTGGTTTAGGACAGGGCGCAGAAAAACTGTTTTTT	CASGLGQGAEKLFF
TRBV6-5	TRBJ2-1	.	TRBD1	TGTGCCAGCAGTTTAACAGGGGAGTACAATGAGCAGTTCTTC	CASSLTGEYNEQFF
TRBV5-1	TRBJ2-5	once	TRBD2	TGCGCCAGCAGAGACGGACTAGCGGGAGGGCCGGAGACCCAGTACTTC	CASRDGLAGGPETQYF
TRBV7-2	TRBJ2-7	.	.	TGTGCCAGCAGCTCCCCTCGGGGGAGGAGGGCATCCGAGCAGTACTTC	CASSSPRGRRASEQYF
TRBV6-5	TRBJ2-3	.	.	TGTGCCAGCAGTCAGAACACAGATACGCAGTATTTT	CASSQNTDTQYF
TRBV6-6	TRBJ2-6	.	.	TGTGCCAGCAGTTTGGACAGCTCTGGGGCCAACGTCCTGACTTTC	CASSLDSSGANVLTF
TRBV15	TRBJ2-7	.	.	TGTGCCACCAGCAGAGACTATTCCTACGAGCAGTACTTC	CATSRDYSYEQYF
TRBV7-9	TRBJ1-5	.	.	TGTGCCAGCAGCTTTGCGCAGGATCAGCCCCAGCATTTT	CASSFAQDQPQHF
TRBV7-9	TRBJ2-5	.	TRBD2	TGTGCCAGCAGCTTAGATCTAGCGGAGCAAGAGACCCAGTACTTC	CASSLDLAEQETQYF
TRBV5-4	TRBJ2-5	.	.	TGTGCCAGCAGCTTGGTGGACTATGAGACCCAGTACTTC	CASSLVDYETQYF
TRBV4-2	TRBJ1-1	.	.	TGTGCCAGCAGCCCGGGACTTGTGAACACTGAAGCTTTCTTT	CASSPGLVNTEAFF
TRBV11-2	TRBJ1-3	.	.	TGTGCCAGCAGACGTACCTACCCGGTGACGGGGTTCTCTGGAAACACCATATATTTT	CASRRTYPVTGFSGNTIYF
TRBV30	TRBJ1-2	.	.	TGTGCCTGGAGTGTACAGGGCGAAGATGGCTACACCTTC	CAWSVQGEDGYTF
TRBV25-1	TRBJ1-3	.	TRBD1	TGTGCCAGCAATGGCAGGGGGTCTGGAAACACCATATATTTT	CASNGRGSGNTIYF